Listed below are T cell receptor beta chains from one sample, sequenced in a study of CD8+CD57+ T cells in acquired aplastic anemia. TCRdb passed the reads through MiXCR, listing each CDR3 protein once. The top ten clones hold 2.9% of a sample with more than 150,000 distinct CDR3 sequences, 40% to 55% of them seen once. Source material: sorted CD4+, CD8+, or CD8+CD57+ T cells (not recorded which) from PBMCs. The receptors originated from a human donor in good health. Both conserved end residues are part of each CDR3. D genes are given only for firm matches. Clone size is not always given. Where it is, it says once, few, many or a class for expanded clones.

j_call v_call d_call clone_size cdr3_nt cdr3_aa
TRBJ2-1 TRBV12-3/TRBV12-4 NA NA TGTGCCAGCAGTTCCCTAGACAGATTCGGCACCTCCTTC CASSSLDRFGTSF
TRBJ2-2 TRBV11-2 NA many TGTGCCAGCAGCTTAAACATAAACACCGGGGAGCTGTTTTTT CASSLNINTGELFF
TRBJ1-1 TRBV5-1 NA NA TGCGCCACTCCGGGGGGGAAAGCTTTCTTT CATPGGKAFF
TRBJ1-4 TRBV25-1 NA few TGTGCCAGCAGTGATCCCAGGGGAACTAATGAAAAACTGTTTTTT CASSDPRGTNEKLFF
TRBJ2-7 TRBV2 NA NA TGTGCCAGCAGCCCCGGGACCGTTACCTACGAGCAGTACTTC CASSPGTVTYEQYF
TRBJ2-2 TRBV24-1 NA few TGTGCCACCAGTGACTACGGGGGACAAGGCGCTACCGGGGAGCTGTTTTTT CATSDYGGQGATGELFF
TRBJ1-1 TRBV29-1 NA NA TGCAGCGTTTCAGACATATCTGAAGCTTTCTTT CSVSDISEAFF
TRBJ2-3 TRBV11-2 TRBD2 many TGTGCCAGCAGCTTAATTCCGGGAGGTACGCAGTATTTT CASSLIPGGTQYF
TRBJ2-7 TRBV7-3 TRBD2 few TGTGCCAGCAGCCCACCGACTAGCGGGAGCTCCTACGAGCAGTACTTC CASSPPTSGSSYEQYF
TRBJ2-7 TRBV9 TRBD1 NA TGTGCCAGCAGTGTTCGCCGGGACAGACTATCCTACGAGCAGTACTTC CASSVRRDRLSYEQYF
TRBJ2-7 TRBV12-3/TRBV12-4 NA NA TGTGCCAGCAACCGACAGGCTCGGGACGAGCAGTACTTC CASNRQARDEQYF
TRBJ2-7 TRBV7-9 NA NA TGTGCCAGCAGCTTAGCCAGGGAATACGAGCAGTACTTC CASSLAREYEQYF
TRBJ2-6 TRBV12-3/TRBV12-4 TRBD1 many TGTGCCAGCAGTTTAGGGACAGGGACCGGGGCCAACGTCCTGACTTTC CASSLGTGTGANVLTF
TRBJ2-3 TRBV24-1 TRBD2 NA TGTGCCACCAGTCGGAATAGCGGGAGAGCACATACGCAGTATTTT CATSRNSGRAHTQYF
TRBJ2-3 TRBV10-2 TRBD1 NA TGCGCCAGCAGTGAGACCCGAACAGGGGTCGGGACAGATACGCAGTATTTT CASSETRTGVGTDTQYF